This T cell receptor beta chain was obtained from a study of regulatory T cells in long-lasting Graves disease. About the study: Persistent cases were those of Graves' disease that involved over 5 years of antithyroid drugs with positive TSH receptor antibodies.

Findings of the study overall: Having only a small sample size may have limited accuracy.

Specified time point: persistent/refractory GD, antithyroid drugs over 5 years with positive TRAb. From RNA extracted from PBMCs, the TCR library was made. An endocrinology department in Xi'an, China, recruited the patients. Arm-PCR with iRepertoire HTBI primers amplified the CDR3 regions for these TCR beta libraries. As originally analysed: Detected in the samples were approximately 58 TRBV and 15 or so TRBJ segments. TCRdb used MiXCR to reprocess the multiplex PCR reads, holding one entry per CDR3 protein. The V and J calls, along with clone size, are taken from TCRdb and not from the paper's own processing. Found here are fewer than 450,000 distinct CDR3 sequences, about 20% of them singletons; the top ten hold approximately 28%. In this sample, this clonotype turned up many times. Its antigen is unidentified. This TCR derives from a female donor with Graves disease. Sequenced material: peripheral blood mononuclear cells (PBMCs), taken when the disease was refractory, from a patient treated with antithyroid drugs.

The CDR3 sequence is CASSLGSTNEKLFF. The CDR3 DNA sequence: TGTGCCAGCAGCTTGGGGTCAACTAATGAAAAACTGTTTTTT. This chain links TRBV7-2 with TRBJ1-4; D is unresolved. The CDR3 loop spans 14 amino acids. The V gene lost 3 bases and the J gene lost 0 bases, with 5 bases spanning the gap. Per the germline V gene, CDR1 is SGHTA and CDR2 is FQGNSA.